The clone carrying this T cell receptor beta chain has only one observation. Profiled with immunoSEQ multiplex PCR; TCRdb holds only in-frame clones, not every one. This table holds 20,000 to 25,000 clones, about 65% found once. The sample comes from a study of PD-1 blockade in classical Hodgkin lymphoma. Study overall: Nivolumab was given intravenously to patients at 3 mg/kg every 2 weeks.

The CDR3 is 17 amino acids. Germline CDR1 reads SNHLY; CDR2 reads FYNNEI. V was cut by 3 bases and J by 7 bases, with 21 bases left in between. Brentuximab vedotin exposure varied among the patients, all of whom had relapsed after autologous stem cell transplantation. The rearrangement joins TRBV2 to TRBJ2-2; maybe TRBD2 (6 bases). The TCR was taken from a human donor with classical Hodgkin lymphoma. The specimen was peripheral blood mononuclear cells (PBMCs), collected at baseline. The CDR3 here is CASSETLAELMVGELFF. The CDR3 bases are TGTGCCAGCAGTGAGACACTAGCTGAACTTATGGTCGGGGAGCTGTTTTTT.